This TCR beta chain was documented in a study of PD-L1 blockade in urothelial cancer. Whole-study context: Patients started atezolizumab in the mid-2010s, 1,200 mg intravenously every 3 weeks. Per blood sample, T cells had a median of around 140,000.

J lost 1 base, V lost 4 bases, and 4 bases had no gene match. CDR3 length equals 14 residues. CDR1 is SQVTM, CDR2 ANQGSEA, per germline. The repertoire was sequenced with immunoSEQ multiplex PCR; TCRdb's copy has only in-frame clones and lacks some. This sample has over 45,000 clones, with approximately 86% found just once. The clonotype was recovered from a man aged 50 to 60 with urothelial cancer. The rearrangement joins TRBV29-1 to TRBJ2-1, with TRBD1 matching over 7 bases. The sample consisted of PBMCs, taken around atezolizumab (anti-PD-L1) treatment. CDR3 sequence reads: CSVVPQGSYNEQFF. The CDR3 coding sequence is TGCAGCGTTGTACCACAGGGGTCCTACAATGAGCAGTTCTTC.